This TCR beta chain was recorded in a study of CD8+CD57+ T cells in acquired aplastic anemia. Study as a whole: Recorded DNA amounts for sorted CD4+ and CD8+ cells had an average of around 3.5 ug.

CDR3 length: 16 amino acids. Per the germline V gene, CDR1 is SGDLS and CDR2 is YYNGEE. V lost 0 bases, J lost 4 bases, and 6 bases stayed unmatched. TCR beta VDJ combinations and CDR3 sequences were profiled from genomic DNA. TCRdb used MiXCR to reprocess the reads, holding one entry per CDR3 protein. This table has 200,000 to 250,000 distinct CDR3 sequences, 45% to 50% appearing once. Patients sequenced had flow cytometry evidence of CD8+CD57+ cell expansion. Untreated patients provided the blood samples, with no therapy given before sampling. The chain employs TRBV9 and TRBJ2-1; 8 bases map to TRBD1. Sequencing was done on a sample of sorted CD4+, CD8+, or CD8+CD57+ T cells (not recorded which) from PBMCs. This clonotype originated in a human donor with aplastic anemia. In DNA, the CDR3 is TGTGCCAGCAGCGTAGATGGCGGGACAGGTTACAATGAGCAGTTCTTC. Translating gives CASSVDGGTGYNEQFF. Based on the CDR3 plus reference TRBV9 and TRBJ2-1, the full variable domain is DSGVTQTPKHLITATGQRVTLRCSPRSGDLSVYWYQQSLDQGLQFLIQYYNGEERAKGNILERFSAQQFPDLHSELNLSSLELGDSALYFCASSVDGGTGYNEQFFGPGTRLTVL.